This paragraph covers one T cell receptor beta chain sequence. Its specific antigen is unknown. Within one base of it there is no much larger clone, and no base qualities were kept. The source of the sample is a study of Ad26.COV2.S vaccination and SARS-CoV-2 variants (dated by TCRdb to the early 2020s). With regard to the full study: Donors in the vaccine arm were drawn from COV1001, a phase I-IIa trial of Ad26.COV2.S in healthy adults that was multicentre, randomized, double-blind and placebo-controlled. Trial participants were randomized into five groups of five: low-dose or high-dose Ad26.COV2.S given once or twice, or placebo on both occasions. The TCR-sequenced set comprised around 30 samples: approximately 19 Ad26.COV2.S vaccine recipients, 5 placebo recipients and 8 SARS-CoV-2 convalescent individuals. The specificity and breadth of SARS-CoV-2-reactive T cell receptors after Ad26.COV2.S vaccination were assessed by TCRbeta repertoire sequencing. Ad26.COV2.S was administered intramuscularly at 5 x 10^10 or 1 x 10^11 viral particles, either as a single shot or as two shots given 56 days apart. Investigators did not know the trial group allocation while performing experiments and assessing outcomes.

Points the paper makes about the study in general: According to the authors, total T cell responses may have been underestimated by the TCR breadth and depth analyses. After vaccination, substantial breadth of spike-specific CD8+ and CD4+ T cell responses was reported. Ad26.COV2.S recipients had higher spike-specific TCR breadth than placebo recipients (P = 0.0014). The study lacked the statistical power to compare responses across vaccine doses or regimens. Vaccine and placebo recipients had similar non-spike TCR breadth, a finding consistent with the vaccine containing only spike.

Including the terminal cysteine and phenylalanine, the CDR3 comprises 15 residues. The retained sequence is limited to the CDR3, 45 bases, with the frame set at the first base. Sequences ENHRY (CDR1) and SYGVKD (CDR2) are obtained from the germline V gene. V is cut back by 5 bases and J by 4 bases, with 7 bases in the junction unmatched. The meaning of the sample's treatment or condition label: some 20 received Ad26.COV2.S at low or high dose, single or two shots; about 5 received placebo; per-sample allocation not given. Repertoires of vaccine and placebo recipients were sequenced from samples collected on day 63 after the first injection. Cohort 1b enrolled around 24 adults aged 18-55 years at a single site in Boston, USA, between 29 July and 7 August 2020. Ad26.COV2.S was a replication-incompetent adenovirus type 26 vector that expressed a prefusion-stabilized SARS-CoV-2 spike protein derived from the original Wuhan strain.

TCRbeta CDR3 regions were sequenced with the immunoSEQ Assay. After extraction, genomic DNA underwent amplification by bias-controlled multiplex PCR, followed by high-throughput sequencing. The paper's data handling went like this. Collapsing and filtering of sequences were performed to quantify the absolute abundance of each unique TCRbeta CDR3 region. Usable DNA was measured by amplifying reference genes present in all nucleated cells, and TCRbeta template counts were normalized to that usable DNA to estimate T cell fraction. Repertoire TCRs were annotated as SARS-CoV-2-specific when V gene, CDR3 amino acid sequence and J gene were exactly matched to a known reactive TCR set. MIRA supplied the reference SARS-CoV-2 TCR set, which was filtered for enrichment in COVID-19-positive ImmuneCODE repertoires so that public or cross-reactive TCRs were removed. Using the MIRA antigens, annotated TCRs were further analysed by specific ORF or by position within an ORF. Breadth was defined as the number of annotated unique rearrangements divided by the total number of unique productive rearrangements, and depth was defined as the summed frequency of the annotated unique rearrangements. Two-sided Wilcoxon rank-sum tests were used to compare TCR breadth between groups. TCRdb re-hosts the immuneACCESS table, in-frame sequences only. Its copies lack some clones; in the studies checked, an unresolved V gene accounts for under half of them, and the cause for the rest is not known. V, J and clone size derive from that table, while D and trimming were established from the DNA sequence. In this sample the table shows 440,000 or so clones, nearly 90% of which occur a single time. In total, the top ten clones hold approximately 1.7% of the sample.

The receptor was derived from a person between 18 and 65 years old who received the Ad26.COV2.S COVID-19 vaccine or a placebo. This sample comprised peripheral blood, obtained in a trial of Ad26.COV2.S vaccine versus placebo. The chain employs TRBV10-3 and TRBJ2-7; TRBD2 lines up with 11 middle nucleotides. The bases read TGTGCCATCAGTAATGCCGGGACTAGCGGTTACGAGCAGTACTTC. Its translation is CAISNAGTSGYEQYF.